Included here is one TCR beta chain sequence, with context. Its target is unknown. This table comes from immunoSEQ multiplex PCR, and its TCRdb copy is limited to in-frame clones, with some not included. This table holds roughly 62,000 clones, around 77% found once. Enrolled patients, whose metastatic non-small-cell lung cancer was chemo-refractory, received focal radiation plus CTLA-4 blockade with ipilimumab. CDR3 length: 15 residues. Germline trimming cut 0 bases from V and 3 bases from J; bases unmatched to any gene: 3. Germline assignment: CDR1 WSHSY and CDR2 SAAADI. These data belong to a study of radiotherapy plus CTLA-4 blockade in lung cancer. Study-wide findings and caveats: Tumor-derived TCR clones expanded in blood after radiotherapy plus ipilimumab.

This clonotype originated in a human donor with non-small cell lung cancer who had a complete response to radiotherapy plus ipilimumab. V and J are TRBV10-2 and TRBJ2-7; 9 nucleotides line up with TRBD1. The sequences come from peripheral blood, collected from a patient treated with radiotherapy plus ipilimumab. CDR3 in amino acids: CASSESPGQGYEQYF. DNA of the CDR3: TGCGCCAGCAGTGAGTCGCCGGGACAGGGCTACGAGCAGTACTTC.